Below, 31 T cell receptor beta chains from the same sample are listed, as sequenced in a study of radiotherapy plus CTLA-4 blockade in lung cancer. Sequencing was performed with immunoSEQ multiplex PCR; in TCRdb, only in-frame clones are kept and a portion is missing. The table has roughly 78,000 clones, 78% seen once. The sample in question was peripheral blood, obtained from a patient treated with radiotherapy plus ipilimumab. All receptors derive from a human donor with non-small cell lung cancer who had a complete response to radiotherapy plus ipilimumab.

The chain recombines TRBV19 with TRBJ2-3; D remains ambiguous. Germline assignment: CDR1 LNHDA and CDR2 SQIVND (reference sequence). V lost 6 bases to trimming and J lost 1 base, with 14 bases between them. This CDR3 comprises 15 residues. The chain's CDR3 is CASSLRAGGTDTQYF. CDR3 in DNA: TGTGCCAGTAGCCTTCGAGCTGGGGGCACAGATACGCAGTATTTT.

The chain couples TRBV5-1 to TRBJ2-7; D possibly corresponds to TRBD1 (6 bases). CDR3 size: 15 residues. Trimming removed 4 bases at V and 2 bases at J, with 16 bases between. CDR1 and CDR2 from the germline V gene are SGHRS and YFSETQ. The DNA for the CDR3 is TGCGCCAGCAGCCTTATTCCGGGACAAACCTACGAGCAGTACGTC. Residues: CASSLIPGQTYEQYV.

This clone was seen once. The chain carries TRBV25-1 and TRBJ2-4, with 7 positions matching TRBD1. The CDR3 covers 16 residues. Per the germline V gene, CDR1 is MGHDK and CDR2 is SYGVNS. The V and J ends lost 0 bases and 5 bases, in that order; junction bases with no gene match: 7. The chain's CDR3 is CASSEYKGTGENIQYF. The CDR3 DNA reads as TGTGCCAGCAGTGAATATAAGGGTACAGGGGAAAACATTCAGTACTTC.

The chain couples TRBV5-1 to TRBJ1-3, with D unclear. Germline CDR1 reads SGHRS; CDR2 reads YFSETQ. The V end was cut by 0 bases, the J end by 0 bases, with 1 base between. The CDR3 consists of 13 residues. CDR3 protein: CASSLDSGNTIYF. CDR3 in DNA: TGCGCCAGCAGCTTGGACTCTGGAAACACCATATATTTT.

This CDR3 reads CASSLTGGTASMEQYF. CDR3 sequence (DNA): TGCGCCAGCAGCTTGACCGGGGGGACAGCCTCGATGGAGCAGTACTTC. This chain connects TRBV5-1 to TRBJ2-7; D tentatively fits TRBD1 or TRBD2 (7 bases each). The CDR3 length is 16 residues. CDR1 and CDR2 from the germline V gene are SGHRS and YFSETQ. Trimming removed 1 base from V and 7 bases from J, with 21 bases in between.

The chain employs TRBV5-1 and TRBJ2-5; 14 nucleotides line up with TRBD2. Germline CDR1 reads SGHRS; CDR2 reads YFSETQ. V lost 0 bases and J lost 5; bases outside the gene matches: 6. The CDR3 contains 17 residues. CDR3 nucleotides: TGCGCCAGCAGCTTGGTGACTAGCGGGAGGGCCAGCGAGACCCAGTACTTC. This gives the protein CASSLVTSGRASETQYF.

The chain combines TRBV5-6 with TRBJ2-7; 10 nucleotides agree with TRBD2. The CDR3 extends over 15 amino acids. The V and J ends lost 1 base and 6 bases, in that order; junction bases with no gene match: 7. Per the germline V gene, CDR1 is SGHDT and CDR2 is YYEEEE. CDR3 in DNA: TGTGCCAGCAGCTTGTTAGGTCTAGCGGGGGCCGAGCAGTACGTC. Translation: CASSLLGLAGAEQYV.

The chain carries TRBV18 and TRBJ2-3, with D perhaps TRBD2 (6 bases). Between the trimmed V and J ends, which lost 0 bases and 3 bases, there was a span of 10 bases. CDR3 size: 15 residues. Germline lookup yields CDR1 KGHSH and CDR2 LQKENI. The CDR3 is CASSPPDYGTDTQYF. CDR3 in DNA: TGTGCCAGCTCACCACCGGACTACGGTACAGATACGCAGTATTTT.

The rearrangement links TRBV6-1 to TRBJ1-6, with D unresolved. CDR3 length: 18 residues. V was trimmed by 4 bases and J by 0 bases, leaving 16 bases between them. From germline, CDR1 is MNHNS and CDR2 SASEGT. Here the CDR3 reads CASSATRPSSSYNSPLHF. DNA of the CDR3: TGTGCCAGCAGTGCCACCCGCCCCAGTAGCTCCTATAATTCACCCCTCCACTTT.

V gene TRBV5-4 combines with J gene TRBJ2-1; D is unclear. The CDR3 is 13 amino acids. V lost 3 bases, J lost 4 bases, and 8 bases lay in between. Germline V gene data show CDR1 as SGHNT and CDR2 as YYREEE (reference sequence). CDR3: CASSSAAYNEQFF. DNA for the CDR3: TGTGCCAGCAGCTCAGCAGCGTACAATGAGCAGTTCTTC. Together with reference TRBV5-4 and TRBJ2-1, the CDR3 gives the full variable domain: ETGVTQSPTHLIKTRGQQVTLRCSSQSGHNTVSWYQQALGQGPQFIFQYYREEENGRGNFPPRFSGLQFPNYSSELNVNALELDDSALYLCASSSAAYNEQFFGPGTRLTVL.

This chain connects TRBV30 to TRBJ2-1; the D gene is possibly TRBD1 (5 bases). This CDR3 is 14 amino acids long. Germline CDR1 and CDR2: GTSNPN and SVGIG (reference sequence). In DNA form, the CDR3 reads TGTGCTCTTACCCAGGGTAGATCCTACAATGAGCAGTTCTTC. As protein: CALTQGRSYNEQFF. Full variable domain (remainder filled in from reference TRBV30 and TRBJ2-1): SQTIHQWPATLVQPVGSPLSLECTVEGTSNPNLYWYRQAAGRGLQLLFYSVGIGQISSEVPQNLSASRPQDRQFILSSKKLLLSDSGFYLCALTQGRSYNEQFFGPGTRLTVL.

The rearrangement uses TRBV11-2 and TRBJ2-5; D possibly corresponds to TRBD1 (5 bases). Per the germline V gene, CDR1 is SGHAT and CDR2 is FQNNGV. The CDR3 is 13 residues long. V lost 5 bases and J 2 bases, leaving 9 bases between the germline ends. This CDR3 is CASSPGQQETQYF. CDR3 DNA sequence: TGTGCCAGCAGCCCAGGACAACAAGAGACCCAGTACTTC.

The chain links TRBV21-1 to TRBJ2-7; TRBD1 reflects the table's D call only, with no check against the DNA. TRBV21-1 is designated a pseudogene. This CDR3 contains 15 residues. For the CDR3, the DNA is TGTGCCAGCAGCAAAGAAAGGGACAGGGTTGTCGAGCAGTACGTC. It yields the protein CASSKERDRVVEQYV.

This clone was picked up one time. The V gene is TRBV1, the J gene TRBJ2-3; the table's D call of TRBD2 was not tested on the DNA. TRBV1 is a listed pseudogene. CDR3 size: 17 residues. The CDR3 protein is CTSSQDPAGGPMDTQYF. CDR3 in DNA: TGCACCAGCAGCCAAGATCCAGCGGGAGGGCCCATGGATACGCAGTATTTT.

The chain uses TRBV11-2 and TRBJ1-4; no clear D. Germline CDR1 reads SGHAT; CDR2 reads FQNNGV. The CDR3 is 12 amino acids. V dropped 2 bases and J dropped 8 bases, with 6 bases sitting between them. Written as DNA, the CDR3 is TGTGCCAGCAGCTTATTGGGAGAAAAACTGTTTTTT. Translated: CASSLLGEKLFF.

The chain uses TRBV4-1 and TRBJ2-6; no clear D. The V end lost 3 bases, the J end lost 0 bases, and 15 bases lay between the germline ends. From germline, CDR1 is MGHRA and CDR2 YSYEKL. The CDR3 consists of 18 residues. CDR3 loop: CASSHDPRTFSGANVLTF. Here the CDR3 DNA reads TGCGCCAGCAGCCACGATCCCCGGACGTTCTCTGGGGCCAACGTCCTGACTTTC.

The rearrangement uses TRBV7-9 and TRBJ1-1, with D unresolved. Between the trimmed V and J ends, which lost 6 bases and 3 bases, there was a span of 23 bases. The CDR3 totals 17 residues. Germline CDR1 SEHNR, CDR2 FQNEAQ (reference sequence). CDR3 region: CASRGRGPISEDTEAFF. The CDR3 coding sequence is TGTGCCAGCAGGGGTAGAGGGCCAATATCGGAGGACACTGAAGCTTTCTTT. The whole variable domain, remainder taken from reference TRBV7-9 and TRBJ1-1, is DTGVSQNPRHKITKRGQNVTFRCDPISEHNRLYWYRQTLGQGPEFLTYFQNEAQLEKSRLLSDRFSAERPKGSFSTLEIQRTEQGDSAMYLCASRGRGPISEDTEAFFGQGTRLTVV.

The genes are TRBV6-5 and TRBJ1-5; 7 bases line up with TRBD1. Germline V gene data show CDR1 as MNHEY and CDR2 as SVGAGI. The V and J ends lost 0 bases and 7 bases, in that order; junction bases with no gene match: 9. This CDR3 spans 16 amino acids. For the CDR3, the DNA is TGTGCCAGCAGTTACTCTGGCAGGGGGGGGAACCAGCCCCAGCATTTT. It codes for CASSYSGRGGNQPQHF.

J is TRBJ1-1 and V is TRBV14, with D possibly being TRBD1 (5 bases). V was cut by 1 base and J by 5 bases, with 23 bases left in between. Germline loops: CDR1 SGHDN, CDR2 FVKESK. This CDR3 has 18 residues. CDR3 region: CASSQVEWWGLEGTEAFF. The CDR3 bases are TGTGCCAGCAGCCAAGTGGAATGGTGGGGCCTTGAGGGGACTGAAGCTTTCTTT.

This chain links TRBV10-1 with TRBJ2-3, with D uncertain. Germline CDR1 WNHNN, CDR2 SYGVQD (reference sequence). CDR3 length equals 12 residues. V was clipped by 5 bases and J by 4 bases, with 7 bases between them. CDR3: CASSLGADTQYF. The CDR3 DNA is TGCGCCAGCAGTCTCGGCGCAGATACGCAGTATTTT.

J is TRBJ2-2 and V is TRBV2, with D maybe TRBD2 (5 bases). CDR1 is SNHLY, CDR2 FYNNEI, per germline. The V end was cut by 7 bases, the J end by 4 bases, with 16 bases between. The CDR3 consists of 15 residues. CDR3 amino acids: CASNLEGAPTGELFF. The DNA for the CDR3 is TGTGCCAGCAATTTAGAGGGAGCACCCACCGGGGAGCTGTTTTTT.

V is TRBV7-9 and J is TRBJ2-2; D is unresolved. This CDR3 region has 12 residues. Germline V lookup: CDR1 SEHNR, CDR2 FQNEAQ (reference sequence). V lost 5 bases and J 5 bases, leaving 6 bases between the germline ends. The CDR3 protein is CASSPRTGELFF. The DNA of the CDR3 is TGTGCCAGCAGCCCCAGGACCGGGGAGCTGTTTTTT.

V usage is TRBV27 and J usage is TRBJ2-7; tentatively, D is TRBD1 (5 bases). This CDR3 is 14 amino acids long. With 2 bases removed from V and 0 bases from J, the gap between germline ends came to 8 bases. Germline lookup yields CDR1 MNHEY and CDR2 SMNVEV (reference sequence). The CDR3 region is CASSLNRYSYEQYF. The CDR3, as DNA: TGTGCCAGCAGTTTAAACAGGTACTCCTACGAGCAGTACTTC.

The V call is TRBV20-1, the J call TRBJ2-5; D unresolved. The V and J ends lost 3 bases and 5 bases respectively, with 7 bases between them. Per the germline V gene, CDR1 is DFQATT and CDR2 is SNEGSKA (reference sequence). The CDR3 runs 11 residues. The CDR3 reads CSASARETQYF. CDR3 nucleotides: TGCAGTGCTAGTGCCCGGGAGACCCAGTACTTC.

V and J are TRBV5-1 and TRBJ2-7; possibly TRBD1 for D (5 bases). V lost 0 bases, J lost 1 base, and 8 bases lay in between. CDR3 length: 14 amino acids. Per the germline V gene, CDR1 is SGHRS and CDR2 is YFSETQ. In DNA form, the CDR3 reads TGCGCCAGCAGCTTGGGACAGAGATCCTACGAGCAGTACTTC. Its translation: CASSLGQRSYEQYF.

The rearrangement joins TRBV4-3 to TRBJ1-4; D gene unclear. The CDR3 is 18 residues long. Per germline, CDR1 LGHNA and CDR2 YSLEER. The V and J ends lost 0 bases and 4 bases respectively, with 18 bases between them. DNA of the CDR3: TGCGCCAGCAGCCAAGATCGACCAGCCCTAAGGTTTAATGAAAAACTGTTTTTT. It specifies CASSQDRPALRFNEKLFF.

The chain employs TRBV14 and TRBJ2-1; the match to TRBD2 covers 14 bases. Germline V gene data show CDR1 as SGHDN and CDR2 as FVKESK. V dropped 3 bases and J dropped 9; count of bases not matched to a gene: 16. The CDR3 contains 19 residues. The CDR3 DNA reads as TGTGCCAGCAGCCAGTTCGGGACTAGCGGGAGTCCGGGGGCAACTGAGCAGTTCTTC. Translating gives CASSQFGTSGSPGATEQFF.

The chain joins TRBV5-1 to TRBJ2-5, with D tentatively TRBD2 (6 bases). There are 14 residues in the CDR3. V lost 1 base to trimming and J lost 5 bases, with 12 bases between them. Germline V lookup: CDR1 SGHRS, CDR2 YFSETQ. Here the CDR3 DNA reads TGCGCCAGCAGCTTGCAGGGAGGCGAGGAGACCCAGTACTTC. It yields the protein CASSLQGGEETQYF.

This clone was recorded at least ten times. V usage is TRBV27 and J usage is TRBJ2-2; D is unresolved. The CDR3 is made up of 12 amino acids. The germline V gene encodes CDR1 MNHEY and CDR2 SMNVEV (reference sequence). V was pared by 2 bases and J by 6 bases, with 4 bases between. CDR3 sequence reads: CASSLAAGELFF. The CDR3 nucleotides are TGTGCCAGCAGTTTAGCGGCCGGGGAGCTGTTTTTT.

The V call is TRBV7-9, the J call TRBJ1-3; 7 bases align to TRBD1. The trim removed 5 bases at V and 8 bases at J, leaving 9 bases unmatched. This CDR3 spans 14 amino acids. Germline CDR1 and CDR2: SEHNR and FQNEAQ (reference sequence). The DNA for the CDR3 is TGTGCCAGCAGCCCGACAGGGAAAGGAGACACCATATATTTT. It is translated as CASSPTGKGDTIYF.

The chain links TRBV12-5 to TRBJ1-5, with TRBD1 identical over 11 bases. V shed 6 bases and J 0 bases; nucleotides not matched to a gene: 4. The CDR3 totals 16 residues. The germline CDR1 and CDR2 sequences are LGHNT and FRNRAP. The CDR3 loop is CASGDRGQYSNQPQHF. Written as DNA, the CDR3 is TGTGCTAGTGGGGACAGGGGGCAATATAGCAATCAGCCCCAGCATTTT.